A single sample is the source of the 19 T cell receptor beta chains below, sequenced in a study of blood T cell repertoires in COVID-19. Generated by immunoSEQ multiplex PCR, the TCRdb table keeps only in-frame clones and is missing some. The table has about 240,000 clones, about nine tenths seen once; the top ten hold approximately 2.4%. Sequenced material: PBMCs or T cells enriched from blood (not recorded which). Every receptor here comes from a woman younger than 45 with acute COVID-19.

The V and J genes are TRBV2 and TRBJ2-7, with D unclear. The CDR3 contains 13 residues. V lost 5 bases, J lost 3 bases, and 11 bases lay in between. Germline V lookup: CDR1 SNHLY, CDR2 FYNNEI. The CDR3 loop is CASSKPSYYEQYF. For the CDR3, the DNA is TGTGCCAGCAGTAAACCCTCCTACTACGAGCAGTACTTC. Looking up the rest from reference TRBV2 and TRBJ2-7 gives the full variable domain: EPEVTQTPSHQVTQMGQEVILRCVPISNHLYFYWYRQILGQKVEFLVSFYNNEISEKSEIFDDQFSVERPDGSNFTLKIRSTKLEDSAMYFCASSKPSYYEQYFGPGTRLTVT.

V usage is TRBV24-1 and J usage is TRBJ2-2; TRBD2 agrees at 7 bases. The trim removed 3 bases at V and 7 bases at J, leaving 4 bases unmatched. This CDR3 has 14 residues. Germline CDR1 KGHDR, CDR2 SFDVKD. In DNA, the CDR3 is TGTGCCACCAGTGATCGCTGGGGGGGCGGGGAGCTGTTTTTT. As protein: CATSDRWGGGELFF.

The V gene is TRBV5-8, the J gene TRBJ2-5; 7 bases are a match to TRBD2. The trim removed 3 bases at V and 7 bases at J, leaving 9 bases unmatched. Germline assignment: CDR1 SGHTS and CDR2 YDEGEE. The CDR3 totals 14 residues. CDR3 sequence (DNA): TGTGCCAGCAGCTCGGGGGGACGGAGAGGGACCCAGTACTTC. Protein: CASSSGGRRGTQYF.

The V and J genes are TRBV5-6 and TRBJ2-3; maybe TRBD1 (5 bases). This CDR3 has 16 amino acids. CDR1 and CDR2 from the germline V gene are SGHDT and YYEEEE. The V and J ends lost 3 bases and 2 bases respectively, with 16 bases between them. CDR3 nucleotide sequence: TGTGCCAGCAGCTCTAGACAGTTTTTCCCCACAGATACGCAGTATTTT. Protein product: CASSSRQFFPTDTQYF.

The J gene is TRBJ1-5, the V gene TRBV28, with 7 bases matching TRBD1. The CDR3 is 17 residues long. The germline V gene encodes CDR1 MDHEN and CDR2 SYDVKM. Trimming took 4 bases from V and 0 from J; bases not matched to a gene: 9. This chain's CDR3 is CASSSGTAHYSNQPQHF. CDR3 nucleotide sequence: TGTGCCAGCAGTTCCGGGACAGCCCATTATAGCAATCAGCCCCAGCATTTT.

The gene calls are TRBV27 and TRBJ1-1, with 7 bases that match TRBD1. V was pared by 5 bases and J by 3 bases, with 6 bases of the junction left unmatched. The CDR3 totals 14 residues. Per germline, CDR1 MNHEY and CDR2 SMNVEV (reference sequence). This chain's CDR3 is CASSRQGGYTEAFF. As DNA, the CDR3 is TGTGCCAGCAGTCGACAGGGCGGTTACACTGAAGCTTTCTTT.

The V and J genes are TRBV7-9 and TRBJ2-2; 9 nucleotides align to TRBD1. With 6 bases clipped from V and 8 bases from J, the junction kept 10 bases outside the gene matches. The CDR3 contains 15 residues. CDR1 SEHNR and CDR2 FQNEAQ come from the germline V gene (reference sequence). The CDR3 sequence: CASRQGAASPGELFF. The CDR3 nucleotides read TGTGCCAGCAGACAGGGGGCAGCCTCACCGGGGGAGCTGTTTTTT.

This chain links TRBV19 with TRBJ1-1; D call uncertain. CDR3 length equals 14 residues. Trimming removed 3 bases at V and 4 bases at J, with 12 bases between. The V gene's germline CDR1 is LNHDA and CDR2 SQIVND (reference sequence). The CDR3 is CASSILYLGTEAFF. Here the CDR3 DNA reads TGTGCCAGTAGTATTTTATACCTAGGCACTGAAGCTTTCTTT. Full variable domain (missing parts from reference TRBV19 and TRBJ1-1): DGGITQSPKYLFRKEGQNVTLSCEQNLNHDAMYWYRQDPGQGLRLIYYSQIVNDFQKGDIAEGYSVSREKKESFPLTVTSAQKNPTAFYLCASSILYLGTEAFFGQGTRLTVV.

The chain links TRBV5-6 to TRBJ1-1; 7 bases are a match to TRBD1. The CDR3 has 14 residues. Trimming at V came to 1 base and at J to 4 bases, leaving 4 bases not matched to a gene. CDR1 and CDR2 from the germline V gene are SGHDT and YYEEEE. The CDR3 sequence: CASSLLGGGTEAFF. CDR3 in DNA: TGTGCCAGCAGCTTGTTAGGGGGCGGCACTGAAGCTTTCTTT.

The V gene is TRBV5-1, the J gene TRBJ2-6; 7 positions match TRBD1. The CDR3 covers 16 residues. Losses at the gene ends were 4 bases for V and 0 bases for J; bases not matched to a gene: 4. Per germline, CDR1 SGHRS and CDR2 YFSETQ. The CDR3 loop reads CASSPRDSSGANVLTF. The DNA for the CDR3 is TGCGCCAGCAGCCCCCGGGACAGCTCTGGGGCCAACGTCCTGACTTTC.

This chain links TRBV12-3 or TRBV12-4 with TRBJ2-3; D uncertain. The V gene lost 7 bases and the J gene lost 5 bases, with 10 bases spanning the gap. The CDR3 runs to 12 residues. The CDR3 sequence: CASNLGIDTQYF. The CDR3 DNA sequence: TGTGCCAGCAACCTAGGAATAGATACGCAGTATTTT.

The chain links TRBV27 to TRBJ1-5; D not resolved. Trimming cost V 1 base and J 4 bases, with 8 bases left between them. From germline, CDR1 is MNHEY and CDR2 SMNVEV (reference sequence). The CDR3 has 14 amino acids. CDR3: CASSLYTGNQPQHF. The DNA of the CDR3 is TGTGCCAGCAGTTTATATACGGGGAATCAGCCCCAGCATTTT.

J is TRBJ2-5 and V is TRBV19; 10 bases are shared with TRBD1. Trimming removed 5 bases from V and 5 bases from J; junction bases left unmatched: 8. The CDR3 consists of 15 residues. Looked up from germline, CDR1 is LNHDA and CDR2 is SQIVND (reference sequence). The chain's CDR3 is CASSYAGTGAETQYF. The CDR3 bases are TGTGCCAGTAGTTATGCCGGGACAGGGGCGGAGACCCAGTACTTC.

The V gene is TRBV7-9, the J gene TRBJ1-6; D remains ambiguous. V was pared by 5 bases and J by 7 bases, with 12 bases between. CDR3 length: 14 amino acids. Germline assignment: CDR1 SEHNR and CDR2 FQNEAQ (reference sequence). This CDR3 reads CASSPPVQNSPLHF. The CDR3 region has the DNA TGTGCCAGCAGCCCACCGGTACAGAATTCACCCCTCCACTTT. The full variable domain, with the rest looked up from reference TRBV7-9 and TRBJ1-6, is DTGVSQNPRHKITKRGQNVTFRCDPISEHNRLYWYRQTLGQGPEFLTYFQNEAQLEKSRLLSDRFSAERPKGSFSTLEIQRTEQGDSAMYLCASSPPVQNSPLHFGNGTRLTVT.

J is TRBJ1-1 and V is TRBV18; 8 nucleotides match TRBD1. Germline CDR1 reads KGHSH; CDR2 reads LQKENI. The CDR3 is made up of 15 amino acids. After removal of 2 bases from V and 4 bases from J, the junction contained 6 bases not matched to a gene. The CDR3 DNA is TGTGCCAGCTCACCAGGGATAACAGGGGGCACTGAAGCTTTCTTT. Translated, it gives CASSPGITGGTEAFF.

The rearrangement uses TRBV6-1 and TRBJ1-5; 9 bases match TRBD1. The CDR3 length is 18 residues. Germline V gene data show CDR1 as MNHNS and CDR2 as SASEGT. V was pared by 2 bases and J by 7 bases, with 15 bases of the junction left unmatched. In DNA, the CDR3 is TGTGCCAGCAGTGAATCGCGGGGGGTTAACAGGGGGCCACAGCCCCAGCATTTT. Amino acids: CASSESRGVNRGPQPQHF.

V usage is TRBV6-5 and J usage is TRBJ1-6, with 9 bases matching TRBD1. Germline V gene lookup returns CDR1 MNHEY and CDR2 SVGAGI. Trimming cost V 7 bases and J 6 bases; bases outside gene matches: 7. The CDR3 runs to 15 residues. DNA of the CDR3: TGTGCCAGCATATCGATGGACAGGGGTAATTCACCCCTCCACTTT. Translation gives CASISMDRGNSPLHF.

This clone was recorded only once. The CDR3 DNA follows: TGCGCCAGCAGCTTGGTCGCCCGACTAGCGGGGGGGCATGAGCAGTACTTC. It specifies CASSLVARLAGGHEQYF. The chain recombines TRBV5-1 with TRBJ2-7, with TRBD2 matching 14 bases. This CDR3 spans 17 amino acids. Per germline, CDR1 SGHRS and CDR2 YFSETQ. With V trimmed by 0 bases and J by 7 bases, 9 bases remained unmatched.

V and J are TRBV18 and TRBJ2-5, with D possibly matching TRBD1 (6 bases). Trimming shortened V by 6 bases and J by 1 base, and 9 bases separated the two germline ends. Germline loops: CDR1 KGHSH, CDR2 LQKENI. The CDR3 length is 13 residues. The CDR3 reads CASSGDTQETQYF. In DNA form, the CDR3 reads TGTGCCAGCTCCGGGGACACCCAAGAGACCCAGTACTTC.